The entry below gives a single TCR beta chain sequence along with its context. The target of this receptor is not known. No quality values exist for individual bases; no much larger clone is one base distant. The sample is drawn from a study of T cell responses to AZD1222 COVID-19 vaccine (dated by TCRdb to the early 2020s). Study-level background: AZD1222 recipients with second doses at about 4 weeks or about 12 weeks were pooled, because spike-specific TCR depth and breadth did not differ between schedules. A total of 230 to 250 trial participants underwent TCR sequencing, of whom about 210 received two doses of AZD1222 and roughly 25 received two doses of the MenACWY control vaccine. Trial participants were enrolled into age subgroups of 18-55, 56-69 and 70-plus years, which contained approximately 150, 28 and 58 TCR-sequenced participants, respectively.

According to the study, the label for this sample's time point signals: baseline before first vaccination. Vaccinee samples came from UK trials COV001 and COV002, including a single-blind randomized controlled phase 2/3 trial of AZD1222 (ChAdOx1 nCoV-19) in healthy adults. For TCRbeta chain sequencing, PBMC samples were collected from trial participants at day 0 and at day 28 after the second dose. Trimming leaves V shorter by 2 bases and J shorter by 0 bases, with the junction holding 4 bases beyond the gene matches. Measured from the cysteine to the phenylalanine, the CDR3 is 16 residues long. The DNA shown is the 48-base CDR3, in frame from base 1. In the germline V gene, CDR1 corresponds to LGHNA and CDR2 to YNFKEQ. The CDR3 regions of human TCRbeta chains were analyzed by immunosequencing. Processing in the source paper ran as follows. Repertoire TCRs were matched against a reference library of SARS-CoV-2-specific TCRs generated with the MIRA antigen-specificity platform. Breadth meant the fraction of unique TCRs that were SARS-CoV-2-associated, whereas depth meant the fraction of total T cells that were SARS-CoV-2-associated. Each spike-specific TCR was assigned to its reactive spike region and to a CD4 or CD8 class using the MIRA data. Log10-transformed breadth and depth values were compared by one-way ANOVA with Sidak's multiple comparisons tests. TCRdb mirrors the immuneACCESS table, restricted to in-frame sequences. Some clones are absent from its copies; in checked studies, under half trace to an unresolved V gene, and the reason for the others is unknown. V and J calls and clone size are as listed in that table; D and trimming were resolved from the DNA. The sample table lists approximately 76,000 clones, around 88% of them with a count of one. The ten largest make up around 19% of the sample.

Results the study describes overall, beyond this receptor: After two AZD1222 doses, spike-specific TCR breadth and depth were significantly higher than at day 0 and than in MenACWY recipients. In the small 56-69-year group, the increase in depth fell short of significance, most likely because of low power. Vaccine-associated CD4 TCRs spanned the whole spike protein, with dominant responses in regions 160-218 and 743-854. Most participants were white British and females outnumbered males, and the authors suggested that clonal diversity may have been underestimated. Because no day 14 peak-response samples were available, the repertoires could be characterized only after the peak T cell response. Nearly half of unique spike-specific TCRs reportedly recognized epitopes outside regions mutated in the B.1.351 and B.1.1.7 variants. Only five to seven AZD1222 recipients were SARS-CoV-2 seropositive at baseline, limiting conclusions about previously exposed vaccinees.

The TCR originated in an adult in good health. Here the sequenced sample was peripheral blood, taken on day 0 of AZD1222 vaccination. This chain joins TRBV4-2 to TRBJ1-3; 7 bases in between match TRBD1. The nucleotides are TGTGCCAGCAGCCAACCATGGACAGGCTCTGGAAACACCATATATTTT. This is translated as CASSQPWTGSGNTIYF.